The 20 T cell receptor beta chains presented below share a single source sample, sequenced in a study of blood T cell repertoires in COVID-19. TCRdb's table, derived via immunoSEQ multiplex PCR, lists solely in-frame clones and lacks some. The top ten hold 3.5% to 5% of the sample, which has around 73,000 clones, approximately 80% seen once. Sequenced material: peripheral blood. The receptors derive from a woman aged 55-69 years with acute or convalescent COVID-19.

The chain joins TRBV19 to TRBJ1-5; weak D call: TRBD1 (5 bases). V was clipped by 9 bases and J by 0 bases, with 36 bases between them. Germline lookup yields CDR1 LNHDA and CDR2 SQIVND (reference sequence). CDR3 length: 22 residues. CDR3 nucleotides: TGTGCCAGCCGACGAGGATCGAAATTAAATACAGACAGAGCTAATAGCAATCAGCCCCAGCATTTT. Encoded protein: CASRRGSKLNTDRANSNQPQHF.

This chain connects TRBV19 to TRBJ1-1; the D gene is possibly TRBD1 (6 bases). CDR1 and CDR2 (germline): LNHDA, SQIVND (reference sequence). The CDR3 has 14 residues. V dropped 1 base and J dropped 3 bases, with 9 bases sitting between them. The DNA of the CDR3 is TGTGCCAGTAGTATAGCGGGGGGCCACACTGAAGCTTTCTTT. It translates to CASSIAGGHTEAFF.

The table lists this clone with a count of one. The chain combines TRBV5-1 with TRBJ2-1, with 13 bases lining up with TRBD2. The CDR3 totals 19 residues. Losses at the gene ends were 4 bases for V and 9 bases for J; bases not matched to a gene: 19. Germline V gene lookup returns CDR1 SGHRS and CDR2 YFSETQ. The CDR3 region has the DNA TGCGCCAGCAGCGCCCTGATACTAGCGGGAGGGCCATTCCCCAGTGAGCAGTTCTTC. Residues: CASSALILAGGPFPSEQFF.

The V gene is TRBV6-1, the J gene TRBJ2-7, with 7 nucleotides matching TRBD2. Germline V gene lookup returns CDR1 MNHNS and CDR2 SASEGT. The CDR3 has 16 amino acids. The ends lost 4 bases at V and 3 bases at J; junction bases unmatched: 12. The CDR3 nucleotides are TGTGCCAGCAGTGCCCGAGGTCGGGGAGGGGACTACGAGCAGTACTTC. This translates into CASSARGRGGDYEQYF.

This sequence joins TRBV19 and TRBJ2-1, with 8 bases identical to TRBD2. The V gene end was trimmed by 4 bases and the J gene end by 2 bases; junction bases not matched to a gene: 10. Germline V gene sequence: CDR1 LNHDA, CDR2 SQIVND (reference sequence). The CDR3 covers 17 residues. CDR3 coding DNA: TGTGCCAGTAGTACCTCAACTACTAGCGGCACCTACAATGAGCAGTTCTTC. Residues: CASSTSTTSGTYNEQFF.

Concerning this clone itself: One end of the junction is discordant with germline, which a read error may explain. The chain has TRBV28 and TRBJ2-5, with 10 bases matching TRBD1. Germline V gene data show CDR1 as MDHEN and CDR2 as SYDVKM. CDR3 length: 15 residues. Here the CDR3 reads CASRMNGQGGEIQYF. CDR3 sequence (DNA): TGTGCCAGCAGGATGAATGGACAGGGGGGAGAGATCCAGTACTTC.

The chain employs TRBV27 and TRBJ1-1; D gene ambiguous. The CDR3 has 14 residues. Looked up from germline, CDR1 is MNHEY and CDR2 is SMNVEV (reference sequence). V lost 2 bases and J 1 base, leaving 8 bases between the germline ends. The CDR3 coding sequence is TGTGCCAGCAGTTTAGTTCCGGGGAACACTGAAGCTTTCTTT. As protein: CASSLVPGNTEAFF.

V and J are TRBV5-1 and TRBJ1-6, with TRBD1 matching 8 bases. V dropped 3 bases and J dropped 2; count of bases not matched to a gene: 1. Germline assignment: CDR1 SGHRS and CDR2 YFSETQ. This CDR3 has 15 amino acids. The CDR3 DNA sequence: TGCGCCAGCAGCTGGGGACAGGCCTATAATTCACCCCTCCACTTT. As protein: CASSWGQAYNSPLHF. Full variable domain (remainder filled in from reference TRBV5-1 and TRBJ1-6): KAGVTQTPRYLIKTRGQQVTLSCSPISGHRSVSWYQQTPGQGLQFLFEYFSETQRNKGNFPGRFSGRQFSNSRSEMNVSTLELGDSALYLCASSWGQAYNSPLHFGNGTRLTVT.

The chain joins TRBV3-1 (or the pseudogene TRBV3-2) to TRBJ2-7; TRBD2 matches at 10 bases. Germline CDR1 and CDR2: LGHDT and YNNKEL (reference sequence). The CDR3 totals 16 residues. The J segment lost 3 bases and the V segment lost 0 bases, leaving 5 bases of the junction unmatched. The CDR3, as DNA: TGTGCCAGCAGCCAAGATCGTGGACTAGCGGTCTACGAGCAGTACTTC. This codes for CASSQDRGLAVYEQYF.

The chain joins TRBV6-5 to TRBJ2-5; 8 bases agree with TRBD2. From germline, CDR1 is MNHEY and CDR2 SVGAGI. This CDR3 contains 14 residues. With 10 bases clipped from V and 5 bases from J, the junction kept 12 bases outside the gene matches. The CDR3 here is CATLRGGLGETQYF. CDR3 coding DNA: TGTGCCACCCTTCGGGGGGGCCTCGGTGAGACCCAGTACTTC.

This clone has more than one count but fewer than ten. CDR3 in DNA: TGTGCCAGCAGTCGAGACAGGTTCTATGGCTACACCTTC. Translated, it gives CASSRDRFYGYTF. The gene calls are TRBV6-5 and TRBJ1-2; possibly TRBD1 for D (6 bases). Between the trimmed V and J ends, which lost 5 bases and 4 bases, there was a span of 11 bases. The CDR3 covers 13 residues. Germline-derived CDR1 and CDR2 are MNHEY and SVGAGI.

This clone was recorded once. V usage is TRBV13 and J usage is TRBJ1-2, with D tentatively TRBD1 (6 bases). Trimming took off 7 bases at V and 6 bases at J, with 21 bases between the two ends. Germline assignment: CDR1 PRHDT and CDR2 FYEKMQ (reference sequence). The CDR3 extends over 15 amino acids. CDR3: CASTIAESTGDGYTF. The CDR3 coding sequence is TGTGCCAGCACTATTGCGGAATCGACAGGAGATGGCTACACCTTC.

The chain carries TRBV11-2 and TRBJ2-7; D is perhaps TRBD1 (6 bases). Looked up from germline, CDR1 is SGHAT and CDR2 is FQNNGV. CDR3 length: 15 amino acids. The V end lost 3 bases, the J end lost 2 bases, and 14 bases lay between the germline ends. The CDR3 protein is CASSFSDRGTYEQYF. CDR3 DNA sequence: TGTGCCAGCAGCTTCTCGGACAGAGGGACCTACGAGCAGTACTTC.

V is TRBV10-3 and J is TRBJ1-1, with no clear D. CDR1 is ENHRY, CDR2 SYGVKD, per germline. Trimming removed 3 bases at V and 2 bases at J, with 7 bases between. This CDR3 is built from 13 residues. CDR3 nucleotide sequence: TGTGCCATCAGTGACGGGTCTAACACTGAAGCTTTCTTT. It yields the protein CAISDGSNTEAFF.

V is TRBV29-1 and J is TRBJ2-3, with 12 bases identical to TRBD2. The CDR3 extends over 15 amino acids. The germline CDR1 and CDR2 sequences are SQVTM and ANQGSEA. J gave up 6 bases and V 3 bases, and 7 bases lay outside the gene matches. CDR3 protein: CSVDKSLAGGDTQYF. The DNA of the CDR3 is TGCAGCGTTGACAAGTCCCTAGCGGGAGGGGATACGCAGTATTTT.

This clone was counted a single time. The V call is TRBV9, the J call TRBJ2-5, with D tentatively TRBD1 (6 bases). V dropped 0 bases and J dropped 2 bases, with 11 bases sitting between them. This CDR3 comprises 15 residues. The germline V gene encodes CDR1 SGDLS and CDR2 YYNGEE. In DNA, the CDR3 is TGTGCCAGCAGCGTAGGCGGACAGCGACAAGAGACCCAGTACTTC. Residues: CASSVGGQRQETQYF.

The rearrangement uses TRBV19 and TRBJ1-6; the D gene is possibly TRBD1 (6 bases). This CDR3 is 16 amino acids long. From germline, CDR1 is LNHDA and CDR2 SQIVND (reference sequence). The V end was cut by 3 bases, the J end by 0 bases, with 9 bases between. CDR3: CASSIRGRSYNSPLHF. In DNA, the CDR3 is TGTGCCAGTAGTATCAGGGGCCGCTCCTATAATTCACCCCTCCACTTT.

In regard to this clone: A read error may account for a junction end that differs from germline. The gene calls are TRBV7-6 and TRBJ2-2; 8 nucleotides match TRBD2. The CDR3 has 18 amino acids. Germline V CDR1 and CDR2: SGHVS, FNYEAQ. The CDR3 spells CASSLVLAGDVNAGELFF. CDR3 sequence (DNA): TGTGCCAGCAGCTTAGTTCTAGCGGGTGACGTGAACGCCGGGGAGCTGTTTTTT.

J is TRBJ2-4 and V is TRBV19; D is perhaps TRBD2 (6 bases). The CDR3 is made up of 14 amino acids. Trimming took 9 bases from V and 6 from J, leaving 18 bases between them. CDR1 and CDR2 (germline): LNHDA, SQIVND (reference sequence). The CDR3 region is CASQRGGPGNIQYF. For the CDR3, the DNA is TGTGCCAGCCAGAGGGGAGGTCCTGGAAACATTCAGTACTTC.

V gene TRBV18 combines with J gene TRBJ2-7; 10 nucleotides align to TRBD1. The CDR3 runs 16 residues. Trimming took 0 bases from V and 3 from J; bases not matched to a gene: 5. Germline assignment: CDR1 KGHSH and CDR2 LQKENI. The CDR3 DNA is TGTGCCAGCTCACCACCGGTGACAGGGGGCCTCTACGAGCAGTACTTC. Translation: CASSPPVTGGLYEQYF.